The sequence of this T cell receptor beta chain was determined in a study of metastatic and nonmetastatic thyroid tumors. No treatment had been given to any patient before thyroid surgery. With MiXCR, TCRdb called clones anew from the PCR reads. Of approximately 34,000 clones listed, around 17% are singletons. This CDR3 region has 15 residues. Germline assignment: CDR1 MGHRA and CDR2 YSYEKL. V was pared by 2 bases and J by 6 bases, with 3 bases of the junction left unmatched. Sequencing was carried out using blood. The TCR was taken from a female donor with papillary thyroid cancer or a benign thyroid nodule (not recorded which). Some clones in this sample may be carry-over from other donors' samples. This sequence joins TRBV4-1 and TRBJ1-4; 10 bases align to TRBD1. The chain's CDR3 is CASSQCDRGHEKLFF. The CDR3 DNA sequence: TGCGCCAGCAGCCAATGTGACAGGGGGCATGAAAAACTGTTTTTT.